A selection of T cell receptor beta chains follows, all from one sample in a study of blood T cell repertoires in COVID-19. Libraries were prepared by immunoSEQ multiplex PCR; TCRdb keeps only in-frame clonotypes and omits some of them. The top ten hold roughly two fifths of the sample, which has 35,000 or so clones, approximately 90% seen once. The specimen was peripheral blood. The receptors stem from a man aged 55 to 70 with active or convalescent COVID-19. Each CDR3 is given with its conserved first and last residue. The D gene is left open where the match is weak. Size is omitted from some rows. Given values are once, few, many or a class for expanded clones.

v_gene	d_gene	j_gene	abundance	CDR3aa	CDR3nt
TRBV19	-	TRBJ1-1	-	CASTGIAGAIGTEAFF	TGTGCCAGTACGGGTATCGCGGGGGCGATCGGCACTGAAGCTTTCTTT
TRBV7-8	-	TRBJ2-7	-	CASSLGTNSYEQYF	TGTGCCAGCAGCCTAGGGACAAATTCCTACGAGCAGTACTTC
TRBV6-5	TRBD1	TRBJ1-5	-	CASSYPTGGNQPQHF	TGTGCCAGCAGTTACCCGACAGGGGGCAATCAGCCCCAGCATTTT
TRBV7-3	TRBD1	TRBJ2-5	once	CASSLNRGETQYF	TGTGCCAGCAGCTTAAACAGGGGCGAGACCCAGTACTTC
TRBV6-2/TRBV6-3	-	TRBJ1-1	-	CASSYARQFSTEAFF	TGTGCCAGCAGTTACGCGCGACAGTTCTCCACTGAAGCTTTCTTT
TRBV11-1	TRBD2	TRBJ2-7	-	CASSARLAGPYEQYF	TGTGCCAGCAGCGCCAGACTAGCGGGACCCTACGAGCAGTACTTC
TRBV7-9	-	TRBJ1-6	-	CASSLAGGVNSPLHF	TGTGCCAGCAGCTTAGCGGGAGGGGTCAATTCACCCCTCCACTTT
TRBV2	-	TRBJ1-1	-	CASSALRGETEAFF	TGTGCCAGCAGCGCCCTCAGGGGAGAGACTGAAGCTTTCTTT
TRBV9	-	TRBJ2-7	-	CASSVSYSRTGLRVEQYF	TGTGCCAGCAGCGTGTCATACTCCCGGACGGGCTTGAGGGTCGAGCAGTACTTC
TRBV9	TRBD1	TRBJ2-4	-	CASSLTGTGTVQYF	TGTGCCAGCAGCTTAACCGGGACAGGGACAGTTCAGTACTTC
TRBV2	-	TRBJ1-5	once	CASSGTDSRYF	TGTGCCAGCAGTGGGACAGATAGTAGGTATTTT
TRBV28	TRBD2	TRBJ2-5	once	CASSLLAGPGTQYF	TGTGCCAGCAGTTTACTAGCGGGACCGGGGACCCAGTACTTC
TRBV5-8	TRBD1	TRBJ2-7	-	CASSGQGFPHEQYF	TGTGCCAGCAGTGGACAGGGATTTCCCCACGAGCAGTACTTC
TRBV3-1/TRBV3-2	-	TRBJ2-1	-	CASSQDAGGNEQFF	TGTGCCAGCAGCCAAGATGCAGGGGGGAATGAGCAGTTCTTC
TRBV18	-	TRBJ1-3	-	CASSPARAAGNTIYF	TGTGCCAGCTCACCAGCCAGGGCGGCTGGAAACACCATATATTTT
TRBV15	TRBD1	TRBJ1-5	-	CATSRATGPSNQPQHF	TGTGCCACCAGCAGGGCGACAGGGCCTAGCAATCAGCCCCAGCATTTT